Reported below is one T cell receptor beta chain. Its antigen is not identified. This record belongs to a study of CD8+ T cells in alopecia areata. Study-wide results and limits: Scalp samples also yield sequences of resident alphabeta T cells from normal skin. With patients, TCR sharing proved less clear than in mice, a difference possibly related to HLA.

The sequencing template was cDNA reverse transcribed from extracted RNA. Measured with immunoSEQ multiplex PCR; TCRdb has only the in-frame clones, and not every one. The sample has about 30,000 clones; 62% are singletons. The V gene end was trimmed by 5 bases and the J gene end by 5 bases; junction bases not matched to a gene: 4. Germline lookup yields CDR1 SEHNR and CDR2 FQNEAQ (reference sequence). The CDR3 is 15 residues long. The clonotype was recovered from a human donor with alopecia areata. Sequenced sample: NKG2D-high CD8+ T cells sorted from blood. This chain joins TRBV7-9 and TRBJ2-1, with 12 bases identical to TRBD2. The CDR3 nucleotides are TGTGCCAGCAGCCGACCTAGCGGGGGGGACAATGAGCAGTTCTTC. This sequence encodes CASSRPSGGDNEQFF.